Sample share makes the clone carrying this T cell receptor (beta chain) medium-sized. What it recognizes is unknown. V was shortened by 6 bases and J by 5 bases, with 11 bases between the two germline ends. The CDR3 sequence is 12 residues long. Germline V CDR1 and CDR2: MNHNS, SASEGT. This entry belongs to a study of metastatic and nonmetastatic thyroid tumors. Background on the study: Across peripheral blood and tumor or nodule tissue samples taken from malignant and benign thyroid patients, the repertoires were compared with one another. Study-wide results and limits: Relative to benign nodules, malignant thyroid tumors were reportedly characterized by significantly elevated TCR beta diversity in blood and tumor.

Ahead of thyroid surgery, no patient had received treatment of any kind. The authors' processing: Between-group CDR3 differences, defined by clinicopathological status, yielded a distant-metastasis classifier for papillary thyroid cancer. TCRdb re-clonotyped the PCR reads via MiXCR. The V and J calls come from TCRdb's annotation, not from the publication. The repertoire includes around 20,000 clones, less than 35% of them detected once, and around a fifth sits in the top ten. The TCR sequence derives from a female donor with papillary thyroid cancer or a benign thyroid nodule (not recorded which). Some clones in this sample may be carry-over from other donors' samples. This chain links TRBV6-1 with TRBJ2-7; D may be TRBD2 (5 bases). Material: adjacent normal tissue. The CDR3 is CASRGSLHEQYF. Here the CDR3 DNA reads TGTGCCAGCAGGGGGAGCCTCCACGAGCAGTACTTC.